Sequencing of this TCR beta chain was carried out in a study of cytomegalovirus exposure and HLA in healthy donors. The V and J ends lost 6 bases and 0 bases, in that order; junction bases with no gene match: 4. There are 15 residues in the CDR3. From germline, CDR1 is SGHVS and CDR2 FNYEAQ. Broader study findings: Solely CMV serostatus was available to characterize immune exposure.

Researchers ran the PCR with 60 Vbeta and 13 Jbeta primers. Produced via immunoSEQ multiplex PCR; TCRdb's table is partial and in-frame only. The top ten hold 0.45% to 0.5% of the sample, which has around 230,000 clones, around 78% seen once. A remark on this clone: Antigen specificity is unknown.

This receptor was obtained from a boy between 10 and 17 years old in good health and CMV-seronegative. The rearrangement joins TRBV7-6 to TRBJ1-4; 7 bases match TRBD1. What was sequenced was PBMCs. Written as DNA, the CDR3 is TGTGCCAGCAGAAAGCAGGGGGCAACTAATGAAAAACTGTTTTTT. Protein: CASRKQGATNEKLFF.